This T cell receptor beta chain was captured by sequencing in a study of blood T cell repertoires in COVID-19. The wider study: COVID-19 samples from acute and convalescent phases originated in the United States, Italy and Spain.

Source study methods: How many nucleated cells were present was estimated from reference gene primer amplification. This table comes from immunoSEQ multiplex PCR, and its TCRdb copy is limited to in-frame clones, with some not included. The DNA gave D and trimming, while V, J and clone size come from that table. Of nearly 200,000 clones listed, 70% to 90% are singletons. Germline values: CDR1 SEHNR, CDR2 FQNEAQ (reference sequence). This CDR3 has 19 residues. V shed 1 base, J shed 7 bases, and the junction held 9 bases outside the gene matches. Input material: PBMCs or T cells enriched from blood (not recorded which). The chain is built from TRBV7-9 and TRBJ2-6; TRBD2 matches at 14 bases. This clonotype was sampled from a woman aged 18-29 years who had recovered from COVID-19. The CDR3 DNA follows: TGTGCCAGCAGCTTAGTCCTGACTAGCGGGGGGGTTACAGCCAACGTCCTGACTTTC. Translation: CASSLVLTSGGVTANVLTF.